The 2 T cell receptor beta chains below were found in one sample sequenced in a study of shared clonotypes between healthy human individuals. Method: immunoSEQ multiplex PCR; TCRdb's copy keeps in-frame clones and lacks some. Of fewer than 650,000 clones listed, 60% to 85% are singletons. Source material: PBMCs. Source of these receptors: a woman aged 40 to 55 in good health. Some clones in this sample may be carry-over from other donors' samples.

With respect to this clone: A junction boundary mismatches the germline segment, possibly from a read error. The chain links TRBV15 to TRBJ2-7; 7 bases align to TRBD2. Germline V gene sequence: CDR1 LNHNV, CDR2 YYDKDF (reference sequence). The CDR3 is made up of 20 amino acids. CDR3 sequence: CATSRDRDWGAGPHRYERYF. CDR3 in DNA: TGTGCCACCAGCAGAGACCGGGATTGGGGAGCGGGACCACATCGGTACGAGCGGTACTTC.

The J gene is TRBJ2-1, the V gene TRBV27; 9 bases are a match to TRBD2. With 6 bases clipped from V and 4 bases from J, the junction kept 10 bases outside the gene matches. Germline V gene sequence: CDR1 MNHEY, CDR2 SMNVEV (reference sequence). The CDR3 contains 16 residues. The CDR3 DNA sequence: TGTGCCAGCAGGTCTCGCGGGAGGGCGGGGTACAATGAGCAGTTCTTC. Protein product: CASRSRGRAGYNEQFF.